These 8 T cell receptor beta chains share one sample of origin, sequenced in a study of EBV T-cell therapy then PD-1 blockade in nasopharyngeal carcinoma. Assay: immunoSEQ multiplex PCR; the TCRdb copy retains only in-frame clones and omits some. The data show some 19,000 clones, roughly 84% seen once. Their cognate antigens are unknown. The treatment here: AdE1-LMPpoly-expanded autologous EBV-specific T-cell therapy followed by anti-PD-1 nivolumab. The sample consisted of CD8+ T cells from blood, taken around day 33 from a patient whose treatment included autologous EBV-specific T cells and nivolumab. The receptors here all came from a man aged 40-55 years with nasopharyngeal carcinoma.

CDR3 loop: CASSQEGREQYF. Written as DNA, the CDR3 is TGTGCCAGCAGCCAAGAGGGTCGCGAGCAGTACTTC. The chain carries TRBV3-1 (or the pseudogene TRBV3-2) and TRBJ2-7, with unresolved D. V was shortened by 0 bases and J by 6 bases, with 6 bases between the two germline ends. Germline assignment: CDR1 LGHDT and CDR2 YNNKEL (reference sequence). The CDR3 is made up of 12 amino acids.

This clone turned up a few times. The chain has TRBV5-1 and TRBJ2-7; 10 positions agree with TRBD2. The CDR3 consists of 16 residues. CDR1 and CDR2 (germline): SGHRS, YFSETQ. V was clipped by 4 bases and J by 5 bases; unmatched bases: 12. As DNA, the CDR3 is TGCGCCAGCAGCCCGGCTAGCGGGGGCCTAATCCACGAGCAGTACTTC. Translating it yields CASSPASGGLIHEQYF.

This sequence joins TRBV4-2 and TRBJ2-7; 8 bases are shared with TRBD1. Germline CDR1 reads LGHNA; CDR2 reads YNFKEQ. This CDR3 is 16 amino acids long. The V and J ends lost 0 bases and 2 bases, in that order; junction bases with no gene match: 6. Written as DNA, the CDR3 is TGTGCCAGCAGCCAAGAAGTAAGGACAGGGACCTACGAGCAGTACTTC. Its translation: CASSQEVRTGTYEQYF.

The V and J genes are TRBV4-3 and TRBJ2-7; D may correspond to TRBD1 or TRBD2 (5 bases each). V was pared by 1 base and J by 2 bases, with 9 bases between. The length of the CDR3 is 14 residues. Looked up from germline, CDR1 is LGHNA and CDR2 is YSLEER. This chain's CDR3 is CASSQVQGPYEQYF. CDR3 DNA: TGCGCCAGCAGCCAAGTCCAGGGACCCTACGAGCAGTACTTC.

DNA of the CDR3: TGTGCCAGCAGTTACTCAGAGACAGGTCTACCTTATAGCAATCAGCCCCAGCATTTT. It yields the protein CASSYSETGLPYSNQPQHF. V gene TRBV6-2 or TRBV6-3 combines with J gene TRBJ1-5, with a weak D call TRBD1 (6 bases). This CDR3 comprises 19 residues. V was clipped by 0 bases and J by 0 bases, with 18 bases between them. Germline V gene sequence: CDR1 MNHEY, CDR2 SVGEGT.

V is TRBV5-6 and J is TRBJ1-3, with TRBD1 matching 8 bases. Trimming took 6 bases from V and 7 from J; bases not matched to a gene: 3. There are 12 residues in the CDR3. The germline gives CDR1 SGHDT, CDR2 YYEEEE. The CDR3 coding sequence is TGTGCCAGCACCGGACAGGGCAACACCATATATTTT. Its translation is CASTGQGNTIYF.

The CDR3 sequence is CASSDLGDTEAFF. The CDR3 DNA reads TGTGCCAGCTCGGACCTCGGGGACACTGAAGCTTTCTTT. This chain joins TRBV25-1 and TRBJ1-1; D gene uncertain. V was pared by 8 bases and J by 3 bases, with 13 bases between. Germline V CDR1 and CDR2: MGHDK, SYGVNS. This CDR3 comprises 13 residues.

This clone is categorized as large. The chain links TRBV3-1 (or the pseudogene TRBV3-2) to TRBJ1-2; D is perhaps TRBD1 (5 bases). Trimming took off 4 bases at V and 3 bases at J, with 15 bases between the two ends. Germline CDR1 and CDR2: LGHDT and YNNKEL (reference sequence). This CDR3 has 15 amino acids. The CDR3 reads CASSPPFWGDYGYTF. Written as DNA, the CDR3 is TGTGCCAGCAGCCCACCATTTTGGGGCGACTATGGCTACACCTTC.